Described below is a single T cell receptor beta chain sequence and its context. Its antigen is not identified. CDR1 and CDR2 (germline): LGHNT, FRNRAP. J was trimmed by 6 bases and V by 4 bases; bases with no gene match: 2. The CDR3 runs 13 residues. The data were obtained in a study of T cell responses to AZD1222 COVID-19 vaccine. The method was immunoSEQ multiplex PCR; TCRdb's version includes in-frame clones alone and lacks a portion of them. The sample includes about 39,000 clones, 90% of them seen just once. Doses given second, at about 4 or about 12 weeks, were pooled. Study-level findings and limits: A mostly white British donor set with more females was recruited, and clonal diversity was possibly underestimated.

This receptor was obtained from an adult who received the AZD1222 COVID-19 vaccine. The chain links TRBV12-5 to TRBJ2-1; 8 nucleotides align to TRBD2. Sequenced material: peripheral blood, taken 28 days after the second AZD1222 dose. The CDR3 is CASGSGLANEQFF. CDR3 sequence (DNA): TGTGCTAGTGGTTCAGGACTAGCCAATGAGCAGTTCTTC.